This T cell receptor (beta chain) was found in a study of post-analysis software for immune sequencing data. Unique molecular identifiers were carried by the TCR beta cDNA libraries. TCRdb reprocessed the PCR reads with MiXCR, giving one entry per CDR3 protein. The table has around 770,000 distinct CDR3 sequences, just over 45% seen once. For this clonotype: Its antigen remains unidentified.

Looked up from germline, CDR1 is DFQATT and CDR2 is SNEGSKA (reference sequence). Trimming removed 3 bases at V and 4 bases at J, with 19 bases between. The CDR3 runs 16 residues. General study findings and limits: Versus controls, multiple sclerosis patients showed significantly lower diversity (normalized Chao1). A handful of TRBV segments were more frequent in patients than controls; TRBV5-6, TRBV5-1 and TRBV20-1 belonged to this group. F measure grouped same-batch samples tightly together.

This chain joins TRBV20-1 and TRBJ2-1, with D tentatively TRBD2 (6 bases). What was sequenced was blood. This TCR was recovered from a girl under 18 with multiple sclerosis. CDR3 region: CSARKHSSESYNEQFF. CDR3 nucleotides: TGCAGTGCTAGGAAGCATTCTAGCGAGTCTTACAATGAGCAGTTCTTC.